The entry below describes one T cell receptor beta chain. V was clipped by 1 base and J by 14 bases, with 14 bases between them. This CDR3 comprises 13 residues. The germline gives CDR1 MGHRA, CDR2 YSYEKL. The sample originates from a study of blood T cell repertoires in COVID-19. Whole-study context: COVID-19 samples collected from the United States, Italy and Spain covered acute and convalescent phases.

Original data processing: Reference gene primers were amplified, and this amplification served to estimate nucleated cell counts. Some clones are missing from TCRdb's copy, which holds only in-frame ones; the method was immunoSEQ multiplex PCR. V and J calls and clone size are copied from that table; D and trimming were computed from the DNA. The sample has 350,000 to 500,000 clones; approximately 90% are singletons. This clonotype was obtained from a man between 18 and 35 years old with COVID-19, enrolled during active disease. The sample consisted of peripheral blood. This chain uses TRBV4-1 with TRBJ1-4; D perhaps matches TRBD1 (5 bases). CDR3 in amino acids: CASSQGRGNGLFF. The DNA for the CDR3 is TGCGCCAGCAGCCAAGGGCGGGGGAATGGTCTGTTTTTT.